This record covers a single T cell receptor (beta chain). TCRdb keeps only in-frame clones here, not all; method: immunoSEQ multiplex PCR. Counted here are 46,000 or so clones, around 87% occurring once; the ten biggest clones make up roughly 10%. Germline trimming cut 5 bases from V and 4 bases from J; bases unmatched to any gene: 6. CDR3 length equals 14 residues. Germline CDR1 is SGHNT and CDR2 is YYREEE (reference sequence). The data originate from a study of PD-L1 blockade in urothelial cancer. Documented time point: peripheral blood 6 weeks after treatment start. The patients had locally advanced or metastatic urothelial carcinoma.

The sequences come from PBMCs, collected around atezolizumab (anti-PD-L1) treatment. This chain links TRBV5-4 with TRBJ1-5; the match to TRBD1 covers 7 bases. This receptor was obtained from a man aged 55 to 70 with urothelial cancer. CDR3: CASSRQGLNQPQHF. The CDR3, as DNA: TGTGCCAGCAGTCGACAGGGACTTAATCAGCCCCAGCATTTT.